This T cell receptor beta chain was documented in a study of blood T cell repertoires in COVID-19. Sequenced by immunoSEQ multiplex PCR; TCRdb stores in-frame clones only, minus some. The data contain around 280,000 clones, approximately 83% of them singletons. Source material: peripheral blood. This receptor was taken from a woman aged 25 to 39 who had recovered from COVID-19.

The CDR3 region is CAWTGTGDLHF. As DNA, the CDR3 is TGTGCCTGGACTGGGACAGGGGACCTCCACTTT. The genes are TRBV30 and TRBJ1-6; 10 positions agree with TRBD1. The CDR3 extends over 11 amino acids. V shed 4 bases and J 15 bases; nucleotides not matched to a gene: 3. The germline gives CDR1 GTSNPN, CDR2 SVGIG (reference sequence). Drawing the rest from reference TRBV30 and TRBJ1-6, the complete variable domain is SQTIHQWPATLVQPVGSPLSLECTVEGTSNPNLYWYRQAAGRGLQLLFYSVGIGQISSEVPQNLSASRPQDRQFILSSKKLLLSDSGFYLCAWTGTGDLHFGNGTRLTVT.